Below are 28 T cell receptor beta chains sequenced from a single sample in a study of cytomegalovirus exposure and HLA in healthy donors. Both 60 Vbeta primers and 13 Jbeta primers went into the PCR. The assay was immunoSEQ multiplex PCR, and TCRdb's table has in-frame clones only and misses some. In the table there are about 120,000 clones, about 86% of which are singletons. The sequenced material came from PBMCs. The origin of the receptors is a middle-aged woman in good health and CMV-seronegative.

The chain couples TRBV7-2 to TRBJ2-7; 13 bases map to TRBD2. The V gene end was trimmed by 5 bases and the J gene end by 0 bases; junction bases not matched to a gene: 7. Germline V gives CDR1 SGHTA, CDR2 FQGNSA. The CDR3 has 17 residues. The CDR3 spells CASSRAGTSGNSYEQYF. Written as DNA, the CDR3 is TGTGCCAGCAGCCGAGCCGGGACTAGCGGGAACTCCTACGAGCAGTACTTC. Together with reference TRBV7-2 and TRBJ2-7, the CDR3 gives the full variable domain: GAGVSQSPSNKVTEKGKDVELRCDPISGHTALYWYRQSLGQGLEFLIYFQGNSAPDKSGLPSDRFSAERTGGSVSTLTIQRTQQEDSAVYLCASSRAGTSGNSYEQYFGPGTRLTVT.

The chain combines TRBV30 with TRBJ1-2; D uncertain. Germline loops: CDR1 GTSNPN, CDR2 SVGIG (reference sequence). The CDR3 contains 11 residues. The CDR3 protein is CSKSETNGYTF. CDR3 in DNA: TGTTCAAAGAGTGAAACGAATGGCTACACCTTC.

The chain employs TRBV11-2 and TRBJ2-3; 7 nucleotides agree with TRBD1. Germline trimming cut 1 base from V and 0 bases from J; bases unmatched to any gene: 4. Germline-derived CDR1 and CDR2 are SGHAT and FQNNGV. This CDR3 spans 16 amino acids. As DNA, the CDR3 is TGTGCCAGCAGCTTAGTCGGGACAGAGAGCACAGATACGCAGTATTTT. It encodes CASSLVGTESTDTQYF.

CDR3 residues: CASSLSELAGSNEQFF. CDR3 bases: TGTGCCAGCAGCTTATCCGAGCTAGCGGGAAGCAATGAGCAGTTCTTC. The rearrangement joins TRBV11-2 to TRBJ2-1, with 9 bases fitting TRBD2. Losses at the gene ends were 2 bases for V and 6 bases for J; bases not matched to a gene: 8. The CDR3 extends over 16 amino acids. Germline-derived CDR1 and CDR2 are SGHAT and FQNNGV.

The rearrangement joins TRBV7-7 to TRBJ1-1, with TRBD1 identical over 10 bases. Germline V gene sequence: CDR1 SSHAT, CDR2 FNYEAQ (reference sequence). This CDR3 has 16 amino acids. V was clipped by 5 bases and J by 1 base; unmatched bases: 7. CDR3 DNA sequence: TGTGCCAGCAGCGTTGGGACAGGGGAACCGAACACTGAAGCTTTCTTT. Translated, it gives CASSVGTGEPNTEAFF.

V gene TRBV28 combines with J gene TRBJ2-7; TRBD1 matches 9 bases. The CDR3 is made up of 14 amino acids. V gave up 3 bases and J gave up 5 bases; unmatched junction bases: 5. Germline V gene sequence: CDR1 MDHEN, CDR2 SYDVKM. CDR3 bases: TGTGCCAGCAGTTTTGGGACAGGGTCCCACGAGCAGTACTTC. Protein product: CASSFGTGSHEQYF.

This sequence joins TRBV5-5 and TRBJ2-7; possibly TRBD1 for D (6 bases). This CDR3 spans 15 amino acids. Germline CDR1 reads SGHKS; CDR2 reads YYEKEE (reference sequence). Trimming cost V 1 base and J 4 bases, with 15 bases left between them. In DNA form, the CDR3 reads TGTGCCAGCAGCTTGTACAGGGACCTTCCGTACGAGCAGTACTTC. This encodes CASSLYRDLPYEQYF.

This clone has just a few counts. The chain recombines TRBV6-5 with TRBJ2-2, with D uncertain. Trimming left V 4 bases short and J 0 bases short, with 3 bases between. In germline, CDR1 is MNHEY, CDR2 SVGAGI. The CDR3 extends over 13 amino acids. The CDR3 coding sequence is TGTGCCAGCAGTTTCTCGAACACCGGGGAGCTGTTTTTT. As protein: CASSFSNTGELFF.

This clone was observed a single time. The chain couples TRBV5-6 to TRBJ2-1; D remains unclear. The length of the CDR3 is 16 residues. Trimming pared 4 bases from V and 0 bases from J, leaving 14 bases between. The germline gives CDR1 SGHDT, CDR2 YYEEEE. The CDR3 DNA sequence: TGTGCCAGCAGCACTTTCTATAGGAGCTCCTACAATGAGCAGTTCTTC. Its protein is CASSTFYRSSYNEQFF.

The rearrangement uses TRBV4-3 and TRBJ2-5; 7 nucleotides match TRBD2. Germline V gene data show CDR1 as LGHNA and CDR2 as YSLEER. The V and J ends lost 1 base and 7 bases, in that order; junction bases with no gene match: 18. This CDR3 is built from 18 residues. CDR3 nucleotide sequence: TGCGCCAGCAGCCAAGTGTGGTCGGGAGGAGGAGGGCCGGGGACCCAGTACTTC. Protein: CASSQVWSGGGGPGTQYF.

The chain combines TRBV5-1 with TRBJ2-7; 8 positions match TRBD1. V shed 3 bases, J shed 0 bases, and the junction held 11 bases outside the gene matches. The CDR3 covers 17 residues. Germline CDR1 reads SGHRS; CDR2 reads YFSETQ. CDR3 amino acids: CASSSNPGQGSSYEQYF. The CDR3 DNA reads as TGCGCCAGCAGCTCAAACCCTGGACAGGGAAGCTCCTACGAGCAGTACTTC.

This clone was detected only once. V gene TRBV10-2 combines with J gene TRBJ2-5; no definite D call. Gene TRBJ2-7 matches the end of the DNA better, so the J call may be wrong. Germline CDR1 and CDR2: WSHSY and SAAADI. CDR3 length: 14 residues. The CDR3 is CASSESRGPYEQYF. For the CDR3, the DNA is TGCGCCAGCAGTGAGTCCCGCGGCCCCTACGAGCAGTACTTC.

The V and J genes are TRBV9 and TRBJ1-1; D not certain. The CDR3 has 12 residues. The ends were cut back, 3 bases at V and 4 bases at J, with 7 bases in the middle. CDR1 SGDLS and CDR2 YYNGEE come from the germline V gene. The CDR3 region is CASSGGGTEAFF. The CDR3 coding sequence is TGTGCCAGCAGCGGCGGAGGCACTGAAGCTTTCTTT. Looking up the rest from reference TRBV9 and TRBJ1-1 gives the full variable domain: DSGVTQTPKHLITATGQRVTLRCSPRSGDLSVYWYQQSLDQGLQFLIQYYNGEERAKGNILERFSAQQFPDLHSELNLSSLELGDSALYFCASSGGGTEAFFGQGTRLTVV.

The V gene is TRBV7-9, the J gene TRBJ2-7; TRBD1 agrees at 7 bases. V lost 5 bases and J lost 2; bases outside the gene matches: 15. Germline CDR1 reads SEHNR; CDR2 reads FQNEAQ (reference sequence). The CDR3 extends over 17 amino acids. CDR3 DNA: TGTGCCAGCAGCCCCTCCCCCGGGACAGCATTCACCTACGAGCAGTACTTC. It specifies CASSPSPGTAFTYEQYF.

The chain carries TRBV28 and TRBJ1-5, with 7 bases aligning to TRBD1. Germline assignment: CDR1 MDHEN and CDR2 SYDVKM. After removal of 6 bases from V and 1 base from J, the junction contained 6 bases not matched to a gene. CDR3 length: 15 amino acids. In DNA, the CDR3 is TGTGCCAGCAGGCCGACAGGGTTGAGCAATCAGCCCCAGCATTTT. Translating it yields CASRPTGLSNQPQHF.

The chain employs TRBV5-1 and TRBJ2-2; no definite D call. Between the trimmed V and J ends, which lost 0 bases and 7 bases, there was a span of 4 bases. Germline CDR1 and CDR2: SGHRS and YFSETQ. The CDR3 totals 12 residues. CDR3 sequence reads: CASSLGNGELFF. DNA of the CDR3: TGCGCCAGCAGCTTGGGTAACGGGGAGCTGTTTTTT. The full variable domain, in which reference TRBV5-1 and TRBJ2-2 provide the parts outside the CDR3, is KAGVTQTPRYLIKTRGQQVTLSCSPISGHRSVSWYQQTPGQGLQFLFEYFSETQRNKGNFPGRFSGRQFSNSRSEMNVSTLELGDSALYLCASSLGNGELFFGEGSRLTVL.

This rearrangement joins TRBV18 to TRBJ1-2, with D possibly matching TRBD1 (5 bases). This CDR3 comprises 15 residues. The V gene lost 2 bases and the J gene lost 4 bases, with 14 bases spanning the gap. CDR1 and CDR2 (germline): KGHSH, LQKENI. The CDR3 loop is CASSPSNAQAYGYTF. Written as DNA, the CDR3 is TGTGCCAGCTCACCAAGCAATGCACAGGCCTATGGCTACACCTTC.

This chain connects TRBV21-1 to TRBJ2-7; the table's TRBD1 call for D was not verified on the DNA. TRBV21-1 is flagged as a pseudogene. The CDR3 spans 15 residues. In DNA, the CDR3 is TGTGCCAGCAGCCTAACGGACACGTACCGCTACGAGCAGTACTTC. Translation: CASSLTDTYRYEQYF.

This clone was observed once. The DNA of the CDR3 is TGCGCCAGCAGCCGCGGCCCGGAGACCCAGTACTTC. It translates to CASSRGPETQYF. The chain combines TRBV5-1 with TRBJ2-5; D uncertain. Germline-derived CDR1 and CDR2 are SGHRS and YFSETQ. V was shortened by 4 bases and J by 5 bases, with 9 bases between the two germline ends. This CDR3 is built from 12 residues.

V and J are TRBV7-3 and TRBJ2-3; no firm D call. This CDR3 is built from 15 residues. Trimming cost V 2 bases and J 4 bases, with 13 bases left between them. Germline lookup yields CDR1 SGHTA and CDR2 FQGTGA. In nucleotides, the CDR3 is TGTGCCAGCAGCTTATTGGCCAGTAACGCAGATACGCAGTATTTT. It translates to CASSLLASNADTQYF. Drawing the rest from reference TRBV7-3 and TRBJ2-3, the complete variable domain is GAGVSQTPSNKVTEKGKYVELRCDPISGHTALYWYRQSLGQGPEFLIYFQGTGAADDSGLPNDRFFAVRPEGSVSTLKIQRTERGDSAVYLCASSLLASNADTQYFGPGTRLTVL.

This chain links TRBV21-1 with TRBJ2-7; the table's D call, TRBD2, was not checked against the DNA. TRBV21-1 is termed a pseudogene. The CDR3 extends over 19 amino acids. The CDR3 bases are TGTGCCAGCAGCCCTCTAAATCCCTTTCCGGGACTAGTCTTCTACGAGCAGTACTTC. Amino acids: CASSPLNPFPGLVFYEQYF.

This clone has a single count. The rearrangement joins TRBV9 to TRBJ2-5; 7 bases map to TRBD1. V was clipped by 4 bases and J by 0 bases; unmatched bases: 12. The germline V gene encodes CDR1 SGDLS and CDR2 YYNGEE. This CDR3 has 17 amino acids. For the CDR3, the DNA is TGTGCCAGCAGCTTTCACCCTGGGGGACAGAACCAAGAGACCCAGTACTTC. It codes for CASSFHPGGQNQETQYF.

The chain couples TRBV18 to TRBJ1-1; no clear D gene. CDR1 is KGHSH, CDR2 LQKENI, per germline. V was shortened by 5 bases and J by 2 bases, with 12 bases between the two germline ends. The CDR3 covers 14 residues. The CDR3 DNA sequence: TGTGCCAGCTCATTACAATCCACCAACACTGAAGCTTTCTTT. Protein product: CASSLQSTNTEAFF. Full variable domain (remainder filled in from reference TRBV18 and TRBJ1-1): NAGVMQNPRHLVRRRGQEARLRCSPMKGHSHVYWYRQLPEEGLKFMVYLQKENIIDESGMPKERFSAEFPKEGPSILRIQQVVRGDSAAYFCASSLQSTNTEAFFGQGTRLTVV.

The chain employs TRBV5-1 and TRBJ2-3; the D gene is possibly TRBD1 (6 bases). The CDR3 spans 14 residues. Germline assignment: CDR1 SGHRS and CDR2 YFSETQ. V lost 4 bases to trimming and J lost 4 bases, with 13 bases between them. This chain's CDR3 is CASSGGKGADTQYF. CDR3 coding DNA: TGCGCCAGCAGCGGGGGCAAGGGCGCAGATACGCAGTATTTT.

The V gene is TRBV28, the J gene TRBJ1-1, with a weak D call TRBD1 (5 bases). The CDR3 runs 13 residues. Germline values: CDR1 MDHEN, CDR2 SYDVKM. V was shortened by 3 bases and J by 7 bases, with 12 bases between the two germline ends. The CDR3 nucleotides are TGTGCCAGCAGTTTTCGACAGAAGGGTGAAGCTTTCTTT. Translated: CASSFRQKGEAFF.

The V and J genes are TRBV4-1 and TRBJ1-5, with 8 bases aligning to TRBD1. The V gene's germline CDR1 is MGHRA and CDR2 YSYEKL. J was trimmed by 6 bases and V by 5 bases; bases with no gene match: 6. CDR3 length: 14 amino acids. The CDR3 reads CASSTGTGGQPQHF. The DNA for the CDR3 is TGCGCCAGCAGCACCGGGACAGGAGGTCAGCCCCAGCATTTT.

The V and J genes are TRBV30 and TRBJ1-1; 7 bases are a match to TRBD1. V gave up 4 bases and J gave up 4 bases; unmatched junction bases: 9. The CDR3 extends over 14 amino acids. Germline V gives CDR1 GTSNPN, CDR2 SVGIG (reference sequence). CDR3 coding DNA: TGTGCCTGGACAGGGGGAGGAATAGGCACTGAAGCTTTCTTT. Translation gives CAWTGGGIGTEAFF.

This chain links TRBV4-2 with TRBJ2-3, with TRBD2 matching over 7 bases. The junction had 8 bases not matched to a gene; V was cut back by 0 bases and J by 11 bases. Looked up from germline, CDR1 is LGHNA and CDR2 is YNFKEQ. The CDR3 consists of 14 residues. CDR3 amino acids: CASSQDISTSVQYF. The CDR3 coding sequence is TGTGCCAGCAGCCAAGATATTTCTACTAGCGTGCAGTATTTT.